This is a list of T cell receptor beta chains from one sample in a study of lymphopenia after photon versus proton radiotherapy. Only in-frame clones appear in the TCRdb table, and some are missing; sequencing was by immunoSEQ multiplex PCR. The data contain under 20,000 clones, 75% to 95% of them singletons. The sample consisted of peripheral blood, taken from a patient treated with photon-based radiotherapy. Receptors originate from a man aged 55-75 years with pancreatic cancer. CDR3s include the opening cysteine and the closing phenylalanine or tryptophan. A D gene is named only where the DNA matches it firmly. The size entry is marked missing in some rows and otherwise reads once, few, many or a size class.

size | D | length | J | V | CDR3 | DNA
NA | TRBD1 | 15 | TRBJ2-7 | TRBV6-1 | CASSESGGIFYEQYF | TGTGCCAGCAGTGAATCAGGGGGCATATTCTACGAGCAGTACTTC
NA | NA | 16 | TRBJ2-1 | TRBV6-6 | CASRATTHLALNEQFF | TGTGCCAGCAGAGCTACGACCCACCTCGCCCTCAATGAGCAGTTCTTC
NA | NA | 10 | TRBJ1-6 | TRBV21-1 | CASSQGPLHF | TGTGCCAGCAGCCAGGGTCCCCTCCACTTT
NA | NA | 16 | TRBJ1-5 | TRBV19 | CASSSSHAVGNQPQHF | TGTGCCAGTAGTTCCAGTCACGCGGTGGGCAATCAGCCCCAGCATTTT
NA | NA | 13 | TRBJ2-1 | TRBV27 | CASSRGPYNEQFF | TGTGCCAGCAGTCGTGGACCTTACAATGAGCAGTTCTTC
once | NA | 14 | TRBJ1-2 | TRBV7-2 | CASSSRLGADGYTF | TGTGCCAGCAGCTCCCGTCTGGGGGCGGATGGCTACACCTTC
NA | TRBD2 | 15 | TRBJ2-1 | TRBV5-1 | CASSPLAGVDNEQFF | TGCGCCAGCAGCCCTCTAGCGGGGGTGGATAATGAGCAGTTCTTC
NA | NA | 12 | TRBJ2-7 | TRBV11-2 | CASSLEDYEQYF | TGTGCCAGCAGCTTAGAAGACTACGAGCAGTACTTC
NA | TRBD2 | 12 | TRBJ2-1 | TRBV30 | CAWRLAGNEQFF | TGTGCCTGGAGACTAGCGGGCAATGAGCAGTTCTTC
NA | NA | 14 | TRBJ1-1 | TRBV10-3 | CAISDLAGQTEAFF | TGTGCCATCAGTGATTTGGCAGGGCAGACTGAAGCTTTCTTT
NA | NA | 15 | TRBJ1-6 | TRBV7-2 | CASRKGQTGNSPLHF | TGTGCCAGCAGAAAAGGACAGACCGGCAATTCACCCCTCCACTTT
NA | TRBD2 | 16 | TRBJ2-1 | TRBV15 | CATSSFGLAGANEQFF | TGTGCCACCAGCAGCTTTGGACTAGCGGGGGCCAATGAGCAGTTCTTC
NA | NA | 13 | TRBJ1-2 | TRBV25-1 | CASHAGVGYGYTF | TGTGCCAGTCACGCAGGGGTAGGCTATGGCTACACCTTC
NA | NA | 17 | TRBJ1-5 | TRBV4-1 | CASSQDSGPGPHQPQHF | TGCGCCAGCAGCCAAGATTCGGGCCCGGGTCCACATCAGCCCCAGCATTTT
NA | NA | 15 | TRBJ1-1 | TRBV6-5 | CASSKPGTGNTEAFF | TGTGCCAGCAGTAAACCCGGGACGGGGAACACTGAAGCTTTCTTT
NA | NA | 15 | TRBJ2-1 | TRBV6-6 | CASSPAGGPYNEQFF | TGTGCCAGCAGTCCCGCAGGGGGGCCGTACAATGAGCAGTTCTTC
NA | NA | 13 | TRBJ1-1 | TRBV5-4 | CASSPTGNTEAFF | TGCGCCAGCAGCCCGACGGGGAACACTGAAGCTTTCTTT
NA | NA | 17 | TRBJ1-2 | TRBV7-9 | CASSSKIRVSLNYGYTF | TGTGCCAGCAGCTCGAAAATTCGCGTATCTCTTAACTATGGCTACACCTTC
NA | NA | 15 | TRBJ1-2 | TRBV7-2 | CASSFAQGPNYGYTF | TGTGCCAGCAGCTTTGCCCAGGGCCCTAACTATGGCTACACCTTC
NA | NA | 11 | TRBJ1-1 | TRBV6-6 | CASSYVGEAFF | TGTGCCAGCAGTTATGTGGGTGAAGCTTTCTTT
NA | NA | 15 | TRBJ1-5 | TRBV6-1 | CASSLTLGSNQPQHF | TGTGCCAGCAGTTTAACCCTGGGGAGCAATCAGCCCCAGCATTTT
NA | TRBD2 | 14 | TRBJ2-2 | TRBV9 | CASSSSGALGELFF | TGTGCCAGCAGCTCTAGCGGGGCCCTCGGGGAGCTGTTTTTT
NA | NA | 16 | TRBJ1-3 | TRBV15 | CATSREVGFSGNTIYF | TGTGCCACCAGCAGAGAAGTCGGCTTCTCTGGAAACACCATATATTTT
NA | TRBD1 | 15 | TRBJ1-2 | TRBV14 | CASSQQGAPLYGYTF | TGTGCCAGCAGCCAGCAGGGGGCCCCTCTTTATGGCTACACCTTC
NA | TRBD1 | 15 | TRBJ2-2 | TRBV9 | CASSSRGFNTGELFF | TGTGCCAGCAGTTCCAGGGGGTTTAACACCGGGGAGCTGTTTTTT
NA | NA | 15 | TRBJ1-6 | TRBV5-1 | CASSLRTDLNSPLHF | TGCGCCAGCAGCTTAAGGACGGACTTAAATTCACCCCTCCACTTT
NA | NA | 13 | TRBJ2-7 | TRBV6-5 | CASSYRSTNEQYF | TGTGCCAGCAGTTATAGGTCGACTAACGAGCAGTACTTC
once | NA | 15 | TRBJ2-1 | TRBV6-5 | CASSYRVATYNEQFF | TGTGCCAGCAGTTACAGAGTAGCGACCTACAATGAGCAGTTCTTC
NA | TRBD2 | 16 | TRBJ2-1 | TRBV4-1 | CASSSSQRGEYNEQFF | TGCGCCAGCAGCTCTTCCCAGCGGGGTGAATACAATGAGCAGTTCTTC
NA | TRBD2 | 14 | TRBJ2-1 | TRBV2 | CASSVRGVGGEQFF | TGTGCCAGCAGTGTACGGGGGGTCGGAGGAGAGCAGTTCTTC
NA | NA | 15 | TRBJ1-1 | TRBV18 | CASSPRTGMNTEAFF | TGTGCCAGCTCACCACGTACGGGGATGAACACTGAAGCTTTCTTT
NA | NA | 13 | TRBJ2-3 | TRBV11-2 | CASSPETWDTQYF | TGTGCCAGCAGCCCAGAGACCTGGGATACGCAGTATTTT
NA | NA | 15 | TRBJ1-1 | TRBV7-6 | CASSPPLGYNTEAFF | TGTGCCAGCAGCCCCCCATTAGGGTATAACACTGAAGCTTTCTTT
once | NA | 15 | TRBJ2-3 | TRBV10-2 | CASSESNSRTDTQYF | TGCGCCAGCAGTGAGTCGAACAGCCGCACAGATACGCAGTATTTT
NA | NA | 12 | TRBJ1-5 | TRBV27 | CASSLIGEPQHF | TGTGCCAGCAGTTTAATCGGGGAGCCCCAGCATTTT
NA | NA | 15 | TRBJ2-7 | TRBV5-4 | CASSTPRTASYEQYF | TGTGCCAGCAGCACCCCGAGGACAGCCTCCTACGAGCAGTACTTC
NA | TRBD1 | 16 | TRBJ1-4 | TRBV6-5 | CASSYSATGQSEKLFF | TGTGCCAGCAGTTACTCCGCGACAGGGCAAAGTGAAAAACTGTTTTTT
NA | NA | 19 | TRBJ2-5 | TRBV12-5 | CASGLVRSGPDPIPETQYF | TGTGCTAGTGGTTTGGTAAGGTCCGGACCTGACCCGATACCGGAGACCCAGTACTTC
NA | TRBD1 | 13 | TRBJ1-6 | TRBV2 | CASSLTGVSPLHF | TGTGCCAGCAGCCTGACAGGGGTATCACCCCTCCACTTT
NA | NA | 13 | TRBJ2-1 | TRBV11-2 | CASSLGLNNEQFF | TGTGCCAGCAGCTTAGGACTTAACAATGAGCAGTTCTTC
few | NA | 15 | TRBJ2-7 | TRBV6-5 | CASSYFTGTSYEQYF | TGTGCCAGCAGTTACTTTACGGGGACCTCCTACGAGCAGTACTTC
NA | NA | 17 | TRBJ2-2 | TRBV5-4 | CASSLVRASANTGELFF | TGTGCCAGCAGCTTGGTCCGGGCGTCGGCGAACACCGGGGAGCTGTTTTTT
NA | NA | 17 | TRBJ2-3 | TRBV9 | CASSARQGEVSTDTQYF | TGTGCCAGCAGCGCCCGCCAGGGAGAGGTTAGCACAGATACGCAGTATTTT
NA | NA | 15 | TRBJ1-5 | TRBV19 | CASSTLPGNLRPQHF | TGTGCCAGTAGTACCCTCCCGGGGAACCTGAGGCCCCAGCATTTT
NA | NA | 11 | TRBJ2-7 | TRBV30 | CAWSVQGVQYF | TGTGCCTGGAGTGTACAAGGGGTGCAGTACTTC
NA | NA | 15 | TRBJ1-4 | TRBV7-9 | CASSLGGPLAEKLFF | TGTGCCAGCAGCTTAGGGGGGCCTTTAGCCGAAAAACTGTTTTTT
NA | TRBD2 | 14 | TRBJ2-1 | TRBV6-1 | CASERGTGYNEQFF | TGTGCCAGCGAGCGGGGGACGGGGTACAATGAGCAGTTCTTC
NA | NA | 13 | TRBJ1-2 | TRBV5-1 | CASSLAVDVDYTF | TGCGCCAGCAGCTTGGCGGTGGACGTTGACTACACCTTC